The 31 T cell receptor beta chains given below trace back to one sample, sequenced in a study of early T cells in non-severe SARS-CoV-2 infection. MiXCR was run by TCRdb on the 5' RACE reads, yielding one entry per CDR3 protein. The profile shows roughly 40,000 distinct CDR3 sequences, approximately 4% of them singletons. The sequenced sample consisted of whole blood. The receptors derive from an adult who was a healthcare worker with PCR-confirmed SARS-CoV-2 infection or an uninfected control (not recorded which).

This clonotype was found many times. V and J are TRBV6-2 or TRBV6-3 and TRBJ1-2; D gene uncertain. V shed 4 bases and J shed 1 base, with 19 bases lying between them. Germline lookup yields CDR1 MNHEY and CDR2 SVGEGT. This CDR3 is 17 amino acids long. The CDR3 DNA follows: TGTGCCAGCAGTTTCACCCGTCTAACGTCGGATAACTATGGCTACACCTTC. It yields the protein CASSFTRLTSDNYGYTF.

This clonotype was counted ten times or more. The rearrangement uses TRBV30 and TRBJ2-5; D might be TRBD2 (5 bases). Trimming pared 2 bases from V and 4 bases from J, leaving 14 bases between. CDR1 is GTSNPN and CDR2 is SVGIG in the germline V gene (reference sequence). The CDR3 has 14 residues. In nucleotides, the CDR3 is TGTGCCTGGAGTAAGGGAGCGATGAGAGAGACCCAGTACTTC. This translates into CAWSKGAMRETQYF.

This clonotype was counted at least ten times. V and J are TRBV3-1 and TRBJ2-1; TRBD1 aligns across 7 bases. The germline V gene has CDR1 LGHDT and CDR2 YNNKEL (reference sequence). V dropped 4 bases and J dropped 2; count of bases not matched to a gene: 5. CDR3 size: 15 residues. Here the CDR3 reads CASSLSGTAYNEQFF. The CDR3 DNA sequence: TGTGCCAGCAGCCTCTCCGGGACAGCCTACAATGAGCAGTTCTTC.

This clonotype was counted ten times or more. The rearrangement links TRBV12-3 or TRBV12-4 to TRBJ2-5; the D is unclear. V was trimmed by 5 bases and J by 3 bases, leaving 13 bases between them. This CDR3 region has 14 residues. The CDR3 loop is CASSPSPKEETQYF. In nucleotides, the CDR3 is TGTGCCAGCAGTCCCTCCCCCAAGGAAGAGACCCAGTACTTC.

This clonotype was counted ten times or more. The V gene is TRBV12-3 or TRBV12-4, the J gene TRBJ2-3; 8 nucleotides align to TRBD2. This CDR3 has 14 amino acids. V gave up 8 bases and J gave up 0 bases; unmatched junction bases: 4. CDR3 residues: CASCSGISTDTQYF. CDR3 in DNA: TGTGCCAGCTGTAGCGGGATCAGCACAGATACGCAGTATTTT.

This clonotype was observed a handful of times. The V call is TRBV18, the J call TRBJ2-3; no reliable D call. The CDR3 spans 14 residues. V was shortened by 0 bases and J by 0 bases, with 4 bases between the two germline ends. Per the germline V gene, CDR1 is KGHSH and CDR2 is LQKENI. This chain's CDR3 is CASSPPSSTDTQYF. The CDR3 DNA is TGTGCCAGCTCACCACCCAGTAGCACAGATACGCAGTATTTT.

This clonotype was seen at least ten times. The rearrangement joins TRBV28 to TRBJ2-7; D gene uncertain. CDR1 is MDHEN, CDR2 SYDVKM, per germline. V shed 3 bases and J shed 7 bases, with 7 bases lying between them. This CDR3 contains 11 residues. The CDR3 loop reads CASSFTREQYF. For the CDR3, the DNA is TGTGCCAGCAGTTTTACGCGGGAGCAGTACTTC. Full variable domain (missing parts from reference TRBV28 and TRBJ2-7): DVKVTQSSRYLVKRTGEKVFLECVQDMDHENMFWYRQDPGLGLRLIYFSYDVKMKEKGDIPEGYSVSREKKERFSLILESASTNQTSMYLCASSFTREQYFGPGTRLTVT.

This clonotype showed up many times. The chain uses TRBV19 and TRBJ2-7; tentatively, D is TRBD1 (6 bases). The CDR3 loop spans 15 amino acids. Trimming stripped 3 bases from V and 1 base from J, with 13 bases between. Germline assignment: CDR1 LNHDA and CDR2 SQIVND (reference sequence). The chain's CDR3 is CASSMIPGESYEQYF. The CDR3 region has the DNA TGTGCCAGTAGTATGATTCCAGGGGAGTCCTACGAGCAGTACTTC.

This clonotype was counted at least ten times. It is likely a read error, because the conserved phenylalanine at the end of the CDR3 is missing. The limits of the CDR3 on the DNA are not certain, so only TCRdb's listed CDR3 is given. The chain carries TRBV6-5 and TRBJ2-1; the table's D call, TRBD1, has no DNA check behind it. Germline V gene sequence: CDR1 MNHEY, CDR2 SVGAGI. The CDR3 comprises 11 residues, both ends counted. The CDR3 spells CASSHKGAGGK.

There are many counts of this clonotype. V and J are TRBV27 and TRBJ1-5; D is unresolved. With 6 bases removed from V and 0 bases from J, the gap between germline ends came to 9 bases. CDR3 length: 14 residues. In germline, CDR1 is MNHEY, CDR2 SMNVEV (reference sequence). CDR3 region: CASSPGNSNQPQHF. The CDR3 bases are TGTGCCAGCAGCCCGGGGAATAGCAATCAGCCCCAGCATTTT.

This clonotype was seen repeatedly, ten times or more. J is TRBJ1-1 and V is TRBV3-1; D is unclear. Trimming removed 0 bases from V and 8 bases from J, with 13 bases in between. The CDR3 covers 14 residues. Per the germline V gene, CDR1 is LGHDT and CDR2 is YNNKEL (reference sequence). The CDR3 DNA reads as TGTGCCAGCAGCCAAGAACCTGAAATGCTAGAAGCTTTCTTT. Its protein product is CASSQEPEMLEAFF.

This clonotype was seen many times. This CDR3 reads CSVAGSHEKLFF. As DNA, the CDR3 is TGCAGCGTTGCAGGGTCACATGAAAAACTGTTTTTT. This sequence joins TRBV29-1 and TRBJ1-4, with D possibly TRBD1 on 5 matching bases. The germline CDR1 and CDR2 sequences are SQVTM and ANQGSEA. The CDR3 contains 12 residues. V was clipped by 4 bases and J by 6 bases, with 9 bases between them.

This clonotype was recorded at least ten times. The chain couples TRBV7-9 to TRBJ1-1, with D tentatively TRBD1 (6 bases). Per the germline V gene, CDR1 is SEHNR and CDR2 is FQNEAQ (reference sequence). The V end lost 0 bases, the J end lost 2 bases, and 22 bases lay between the germline ends. This CDR3 is 19 amino acids long. The chain's CDR3 is CASSLAQETGRGGNTEAFF. CDR3 DNA sequence: TGTGCCAGCAGCTTAGCACAGGAGACGGGTCGAGGGGGTAACACTGAAGCTTTCTTT.

The sample holds many counts of this clonotype. The V gene is TRBV19, the J gene TRBJ1-6; tentative D call: TRBD1 (5 bases). Per the germline V gene, CDR1 is LNHDA and CDR2 is SQIVND (reference sequence). The CDR3 sequence is 14 residues long. V lost 3 bases to trimming and J lost 7 bases, with 10 bases between them. As DNA, the CDR3 is TGTGCCAGTAGTATCGGGACGACAAATTCACCCCTCCACTTT. It specifies CASSIGTTNSPLHF.

Ten or more counts support this clonotype. The V gene is TRBV11-2, the J gene TRBJ2-3; 7 nucleotides line up with TRBD1. CDR3 length: 17 amino acids. The V and J ends lost 2 bases and 1 base, in that order; junction bases with no gene match: 9. Germline-derived CDR1 and CDR2 are SGHAT and FQNNGV. The CDR3 protein is CASSLLPNRGRTDTQYF. The CDR3 bases are TGTGCCAGCAGCTTACTCCCAAACAGGGGACGCACAGATACGCAGTATTTT.

About this clonotype: A much larger clone sits a single nucleotide away, making a read error possible. In this CDR3 the conserved last residue, phenylalanine or tryptophan, is missing, so a read error is likely. The chain carries TRBV7-9 and TRBJ2-7; possible D gene TRBD1, 6 bases. Trimming took 5 bases from V and 1 from J, leaving 12 bases between them. In germline, CDR1 is SEHNR, CDR2 FQNEAQ (reference sequence). This CDR3 has 14 amino acids. In nucleotides, the CDR3 is TGTGCCAGCAGCCAACGACAGGATTCCTACGAGCAGTACTAC. Amino acids: CASSQRQDSYEQYY.

This clonotype was found many times. CDR3 sequence reads: CASSGGSYEQYF. CDR3 coding DNA: TGTGCCAGCAGCGGGGGATCCTACGAGCAGTACTTC. The V and J genes are TRBV6-6 and TRBJ2-7; tentatively, D is TRBD2 (6 bases). The V gene lost 6 bases and the J gene lost 1 base, with 7 bases spanning the gap. The CDR3 totals 12 residues. The germline V gene encodes CDR1 MNHNY and CDR2 SVGAGI (reference sequence).

Many counts were recorded for this clonotype. J is TRBJ1-5 and V is TRBV7-9; a weak D match, TRBD1 (6 bases). Trimming cost V 0 bases and J 2 bases, with 8 bases left between them. CDR3 size: 15 residues. Germline V lookup: CDR1 SEHNR, CDR2 FQNEAQ (reference sequence). The CDR3 nucleotides are TGTGCCAGCAGCTTAGCGCCAGGGGGCAATCAGCCCCAGCATTTT. Its translation: CASSLAPGGNQPQHF.

This clonotype was seen ten or more times. The chain couples TRBV4-2 to TRBJ2-3; 8 bases match TRBD2. Unmatched junction bases numbered 11, after V lost 1 base and J lost 5 bases. The CDR3 covers 17 residues. Germline lookup yields CDR1 LGHNA and CDR2 YNFKEQ. The CDR3 DNA follows: TGTGCCAGCAGCCAAGCCCCGACCGGGGGGGAAGGAGATACGCAGTATTTT. It specifies CASSQAPTGGEGDTQYF.

The table lists this clonotype with many counts. V usage is TRBV18 and J usage is TRBJ2-2; the D is unclear. V lost 0 bases to trimming and J lost 6 bases, with 11 bases between them. CDR3 length equals 15 residues. CDR1 KGHSH and CDR2 LQKENI come from the germline V gene. The DNA of the CDR3 is TGTGCCAGCTCACCACCTTTCGGGCGAGCCGGGGAGCTGTTTTTT. Translated: CASSPPFGRAGELFF. The entire variable domain, with the rest obtained from reference TRBV18 and TRBJ2-2, is as follows: NAGVMQNPRHLVRRRGQEARLRCSPMKGHSHVYWYRQLPEEGLKFMVYLQKENIIDESGMPKERFSAEFPKEGPSILRIQQVVRGDSAAYFCASSPPFGRAGELFFGEGSRLTVL.

This clonotype was seen many times. The chain has TRBV5-1 and TRBJ2-5, with 10 bases lining up with TRBD2. J lost 2 bases, V lost 6 bases, and 13 bases had no gene match. The CDR3 is 17 residues long. In germline, CDR1 is SGHRS, CDR2 YFSETQ. CDR3 sequence reads: CASKRSGIAGGQETQYF. In nucleotides, the CDR3 is TGCGCCAGCAAACGGAGCGGAATAGCGGGAGGTCAAGAGACCCAGTACTTC.

This clonotype was seen a few times. This chain uses TRBV20-1 with TRBJ2-1; D is perhaps TRBD2 (7 bases). Germline CDR1 reads DFQATT; CDR2 reads SNEGSKA (reference sequence). V lost 8 bases to trimming and J lost 6 bases, with 20 bases between them. This CDR3 contains 14 residues. CDR3 DNA: TGCAGTTGTCGGGGGGCAGGTCCGATCAATGAGCAGTTCTTC. Encoded protein: CSCRGAGPINEQFF.

At least ten counts were recorded for this clonotype. CDR3 in amino acids: CASSLTGLAGAYNEQFF. The CDR3 nucleotides are TGTGCCAGCAGCTTAACGGGACTAGCGGGGGCCTACAATGAGCAGTTCTTC. This sequence joins TRBV7-3 and TRBJ2-1, with 14 positions matching TRBD2. The CDR3 sequence is 17 residues long. Germline V lookup: CDR1 SGHTA, CDR2 FQGTGA. V shed 0 bases and J 2 bases; nucleotides not matched to a gene: 0.

This clonotype was observed many times. The chain joins TRBV6-2 or TRBV6-3 to TRBJ1-2; D not certain. The CDR3 extends over 14 amino acids. V lost 5 bases and J 2 bases, leaving 12 bases between the germline ends. Germline CDR1 MNHEY, CDR2 SVGEGT. Here the CDR3 DNA reads TGTGCCAGCAGTCTCCGCACAAGGAACTATGGCTACACCTTC. Translated, it gives CASSLRTRNYGYTF.

This clonotype was seen at least ten times. The chain employs TRBV11-2 and TRBJ2-5, with TRBD1 matching over 7 bases. V trimming: 7 bases; J trimming: 1 base; junction bases outside the gene matches: 9. CDR1 and CDR2 from the germline V gene are SGHAT and FQNNGV. This CDR3 has 15 residues. The CDR3 sequence is CASTAGTVFQETQYF. The CDR3 DNA follows: TGTGCCAGCACCGCCGGGACAGTCTTCCAAGAGACCCAGTACTTC.

This clonotype was observed a few times. The genes are TRBV3-1 and TRBJ2-5; D unresolved. The germline V gene encodes CDR1 LGHDT and CDR2 YNNKEL (reference sequence). Trimming removed 0 bases at V and 7 bases at J, with 12 bases between. The CDR3 runs to 14 residues. The CDR3 bases are TGTGCCAGCAGCCAAGATATAGAGGTTGGGACCCAGTACTTC. Its protein is CASSQDIEVGTQYF.

This clonotype was observed a few times. This chain links TRBV30 with TRBJ2-7; 7 bases fit TRBD1. The junction had 9 bases not matched to a gene; V was cut back by 5 bases and J by 2 bases. CDR3 length: 14 amino acids. The V gene's germline CDR1 is GTSNPN and CDR2 SVGIG (reference sequence). This CDR3 is CAWEASGGTYEQYF. The CDR3 DNA sequence: TGTGCCTGGGAGGCGTCAGGGGGAACCTACGAGCAGTACTTC.

The V call is TRBV28, the J call TRBJ2-7, with a tentative D call TRBD2 (6 bases). CDR3 length equals 15 residues. The V gene lost 6 bases and the J gene lost 1 base, with 16 bases spanning the gap. Germline V gene lookup returns CDR1 MDHEN and CDR2 SYDVKM. The CDR3 sequence: CASSPWRGESYEQYF. In nucleotides, the CDR3 is TGTGCCAGCAGCCCCTGGAGGGGTGAGTCCTACGAGCAGTACTTC.

This clonotype was recorded many times. The J gene is TRBJ1-6, the V gene TRBV12-3 or TRBV12-4; 12 bases line up with TRBD1. V shed 5 bases, J shed 9 bases, and the junction held 5 bases outside the gene matches. The CDR3 length is 15 residues. This CDR3 reads CASSLGQGASSPLHF. DNA of the CDR3: TGTGCCAGCAGTCTGGGACAGGGGGCGTCTTCACCCCTCCACTTT.

The V call is TRBV27, the J call TRBJ1-4; possibly TRBD1 for D (5 bases). The CDR3 sequence is 15 residues long. Trimming removed 8 bases from V and 3 bases from J, with 16 bases in between. From germline, CDR1 is MNHEY and CDR2 SMNVEV (reference sequence). The chain's CDR3 is CASRRGELPNEKLFF. The CDR3 nucleotides are TGTGCCAGCCGCCGGGGGGAGCTCCCTAATGAAAAACTGTTTTTT.

This clonotype was counted a few times. The chain combines TRBV20-1 with TRBJ2-1; D is undetermined. Germline CDR1 DFQATT, CDR2 SNEGSKA (reference sequence). The CDR3 covers 13 residues. V was trimmed by 5 bases and J by 4 bases, leaving 12 bases between them. The CDR3 loop reads CSAPLTDYNEQFF. The CDR3 DNA reads TGCAGTGCTCCCCTGACGGATTACAATGAGCAGTTCTTC.